The 16 T cell receptor beta chains presented below share a single source sample, sequenced in a study of T cell repertoires in cytomegalovirus infection. TCRdb reanalysed the reads using MiXCR and keeps one entry per CDR3 protein. The repertoire includes hundreds of thousands of distinct CDR3 sequences, roughly 30% of them detected once, and 18% sits in the top ten. Their antigen targets remain unknown. Sequenced here: cultured PBMCs, sampled from culture after CMV antigen stimulation. Receptors were obtained from a human donor in good health (CMV status not recorded). Some clones in this sample may be carry-over from other donors' samples.

This clonotype has just a few counts. CDR3: CASSFRLEGLYEQYF. The CDR3 DNA reads TGTGCCAGCAGCTTCCGACTAGAAGGGCTCTACGAGCAGTACTTC. The chain employs TRBV28 and TRBJ2-7, with a tentative D call TRBD2 (6 bases). V was clipped by 6 bases and J by 3 bases, with 18 bases between them. CDR3 length: 15 residues. Germline V gene data show CDR1 as MDHEN and CDR2 as SYDVKM.

This clonotype was picked up a small number of times. The chain employs TRBV18 and TRBJ1-2, with unresolved D. V lost 1 base, J lost 2 bases, and 11 bases lay in between. Germline-derived CDR1 and CDR2 are KGHSH and LQKENI. CDR3 size: 15 residues. CDR3 protein: CASSPRSQPNYGYTF. The CDR3 DNA follows: TGTGCCAGCTCACCACGGTCACAGCCCAACTATGGCTACACCTTC.

This chain links TRBV11-2 with TRBJ1-2, with 8 bases identical to TRBD1. The CDR3 covers 15 residues. Germline CDR1 is SGHAT and CDR2 is FQNNGV. With 4 bases clipped from V and 6 bases from J, the junction kept 10 bases outside the gene matches. For the CDR3, the DNA is TGTGCCAGCAGCTCGCCCTGGACAGGGAGAGATGGCTACACCTTC. Translation gives CASSSPWTGRDGYTF.

The rearrangement joins TRBV7-2 to TRBJ2-1; no firm D call. The V gene lost 5 bases and the J gene lost 6 bases, with 17 bases spanning the gap. This CDR3 contains 15 residues. CDR1 SGHTA and CDR2 FQGNSA come from the germline V gene. CDR3 sequence reads: CASSNRHGAVNEQFF. CDR3 DNA sequence: TGTGCCAGCAGCAACCGACATGGTGCTGTCAATGAGCAGTTCTTC.

This chain links TRBV6-1 with TRBJ1-4, with a weak D call TRBD1 (5 bases). Trimming pared 8 bases from V and 4 bases from J, leaving 11 bases between. Germline loops: CDR1 MNHNS, CDR2 SASEGT. CDR3 size: 13 residues. CDR3 in amino acids: CASCTGVNEKLFF. DNA of the CDR3: TGTGCCAGCTGCACAGGCGTTAATGAAAAACTGTTTTTT.

This clonotype occurred a few times. The rearrangement joins TRBV7-8 to TRBJ2-7, with 7 bases lining up with TRBD2. Looked up from germline, CDR1 is SGHVS and CDR2 is FQNEAQ. The CDR3 contains 12 residues. V gave up 5 bases and J gave up 6 bases; unmatched junction bases: 4. CDR3 sequence: CASSATSSEQYF. The CDR3 DNA sequence: TGTGCCAGCAGCGCGACTAGCTCCGAGCAGTACTTC.

This clonotype was observed a handful of times. This chain joins TRBV20-1 and TRBJ1-1, with D unresolved. The CDR3 covers 14 residues. Germline loops: CDR1 DFQATT, CDR2 SNEGSKA (reference sequence). With 6 bases removed from V and 0 bases from J, the gap between germline ends came to 14 bases. CDR3 sequence (DNA): TGCAGTGCGAGACCTGCGTGGGTGAACACTGAAGCTTTCTTT. As protein: CSARPAWVNTEAFF.

The chain recombines TRBV20-1 with TRBJ1-2; D remains ambiguous. V was clipped by 5 bases and J by 4 bases, with 8 bases between them. The CDR3 spans 11 residues. Germline loops: CDR1 DFQATT, CDR2 SNEGSKA (reference sequence). The CDR3 reads CSALPPYGYTF. Written as DNA, the CDR3 is TGCAGTGCTCTCCCGCCCTATGGCTACACCTTC.

V usage is TRBV19 and J usage is TRBJ1-2; D possibly corresponds to TRBD1 (6 bases). This CDR3 comprises 13 residues. Germline values: CDR1 LNHDA, CDR2 SQIVND (reference sequence). Trimming stripped 6 bases from V and 7 bases from J, with 15 bases between. CDR3 protein: CASRKIEDSGYTF. CDR3 DNA: TGTGCCAGTAGGAAGATCGAGGACAGTGGCTACACCTTC.

This clonotype occurred a few times. The J gene is TRBJ2-7, the V gene TRBV4-1; 9 nucleotides match TRBD2. Trimming at V came to 8 bases and at J to 3 bases, leaving 8 bases not matched to a gene. The germline gives CDR1 MGHRA, CDR2 YSYEKL. This CDR3 is 14 amino acids long. As DNA, the CDR3 is TGCGCCAGCTCAGAGGTGACTAGCGGCTACGAGCAGTACTTC. It is translated as CASSEVTSGYEQYF.

This rearrangement joins TRBV19 to TRBJ2-4; D may be TRBD1 (5 bases). The germline V gene has CDR1 LNHDA and CDR2 SQIVND (reference sequence). This CDR3 is 15 amino acids long. The germline V and J ends were trimmed by 5 bases and 3 bases, with 14 bases remaining between them. The CDR3 coding sequence is TGTGCCAGTAGTCCGATCGGGCAGGGCAAAAACATTCAGTACTTC. This gives the protein CASSPIGQGKNIQYF. Supplemented by reference TRBV19 and TRBJ2-4, the full variable domain reads DGGITQSPKYLFRKEGQNVTLSCEQNLNHDAMYWYRQDPGQGLRLIYYSQIVNDFQKGDIAEGYSVSREKKESFPLTVTSAQKNPTAFYLCASSPIGQGKNIQYFGAGTRLSVL.

This chain joins TRBV20-1 and TRBJ2-3; 9 bases fit TRBD1. The ends lost 3 bases at V and 2 bases at J; junction bases unmatched: 15. Germline V gene lookup returns CDR1 DFQATT and CDR2 SNEGSKA (reference sequence). The CDR3 length is 18 residues. CDR3 bases: TGCAGTGCTAGCCGGTATACAGGGGGCTCTCTACTCACAGATACGCAGTATTTT. It codes for CSASRYTGGSLLTDTQYF.

This clonotype appeared a few times. The gene calls are TRBV20-1 and TRBJ2-3; D unclear. This CDR3 is built from 13 residues. Trimming shortened V by 5 bases and J by 0 bases, and 9 bases separated the two germline ends. Looked up from germline, CDR1 is DFQATT and CDR2 is SNEGSKA (reference sequence). The CDR3 DNA reads TGCAGTGCTCCATTGGGTAGCACAGATACGCAGTATTTT. The encoded protein is CSAPLGSTDTQYF.

This rearrangement joins TRBV5-6 to TRBJ1-5; tentatively, D is TRBD1 (5 bases). The V and J ends lost 6 bases and 4 bases respectively, with 20 bases between them. Germline V gene data show CDR1 as SGHDT and CDR2 as YYEEEE. This CDR3 region has 16 residues. Here the CDR3 DNA reads TGTGCCAGCACCCGACAATGGGGGGTGGCAAATCAGCCCCAGCATTTT. It is translated as CASTRQWGVANQPQHF.

The rearrangement links TRBV2 to TRBJ2-3; weak D call: TRBD2 (5 bases). Germline CDR1 reads SNHLY; CDR2 reads FYNNEI. V gave up 3 bases and J gave up 0 bases, with 7 bases separating them. The CDR3 sequence is 14 residues long. In nucleotides, the CDR3 is TGTGCCAGCAGTGAGAGGGAAAGCACAGATACGCAGTATTTT. Encoded protein: CASSERESTDTQYF.

V is TRBV7-6 and J is TRBJ1-6; D remains ambiguous. The germline V and J ends were trimmed by 1 base and 9 bases, with 10 bases remaining between them. The length of the CDR3 is 14 residues. CDR1 is SGHVS, CDR2 FNYEAQ, per germline. The CDR3: CASSLEGYGSPLHF. CDR3 bases: TGTGCCAGCAGCTTAGAAGGGTATGGTTCACCCCTCCACTTT. Supplemented by reference TRBV7-6 and TRBJ1-6, the full variable domain reads GAGVSQSPRYKVTKRGQDVALRCDPISGHVSLYWYRQALGQGPEFLTYFNYEAQQDKSGLPNDRFSAERPEGSISTLTIQRTEQRDSAMYRCASSLEGYGSPLHFGNGTRLTVT.